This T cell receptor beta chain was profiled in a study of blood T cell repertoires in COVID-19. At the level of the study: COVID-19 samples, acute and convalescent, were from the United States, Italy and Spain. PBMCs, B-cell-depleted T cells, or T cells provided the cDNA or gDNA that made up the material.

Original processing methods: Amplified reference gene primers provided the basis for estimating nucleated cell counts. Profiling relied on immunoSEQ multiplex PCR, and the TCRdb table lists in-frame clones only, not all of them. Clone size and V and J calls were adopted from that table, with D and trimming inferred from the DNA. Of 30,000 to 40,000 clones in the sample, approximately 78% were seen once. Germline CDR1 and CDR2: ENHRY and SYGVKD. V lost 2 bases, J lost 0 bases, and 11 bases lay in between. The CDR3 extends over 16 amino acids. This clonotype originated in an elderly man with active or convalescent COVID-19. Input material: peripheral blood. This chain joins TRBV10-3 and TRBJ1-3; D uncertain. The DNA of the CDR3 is TGTGCCATCAGTGAGGAAGCTGATTTCTCTGGAAACACCATATATTTT. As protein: CAISEEADFSGNTIYF.